These T cell receptor beta chains were read from a single sample in a study of cytomegalovirus exposure and HLA in healthy donors. Sequencing used immunoSEQ multiplex PCR; TCRdb keeps in-frame clones, though not all of them. The table has around 100,000 clones, 70% to 80% seen once. Input material: PBMCs. The source is a woman aged 18 to 35 in good health and CMV-seropositive. Each CDR3 is given with its conserved first and last residue. Each record gives: D gene, J gene, clone size, V gene, CDR3 protein, CDR3 DNA. A D gene is named only where the DNA matches it firmly. Some rows mark clone size as missing; the rest say once, few, many or name a class of expanded clone.

D gene: TRBD2
J gene: TRBJ2-7
clone size: once
V gene: TRBV4-1
CDR3 protein: CASSQGGGRSYEQYF
CDR3 DNA: TGCGCCAGCAGCCAAGGGGGCGGGAGATCCTACGAGCAGTACTTC

D gene: TRBD2
J gene: TRBJ2-7
clone size: .
V gene: TRBV4-2
CDR3 protein: CASSQTLADKYEQYF
CDR3 DNA: TGTGCCAGCAGCCAAACGCTAGCGGATAAATACGAGCAGTACTTC

D gene: TRBD1
J gene: TRBJ2-3
clone size: .
V gene: TRBV7-2
CDR3 protein: CASSLARGQGEVF
CDR3 DNA: TGTGCCAGCAGCTTAGCGCGGGGACAGGGAGAAGTTTTT

D gene: .
J gene: TRBJ2-7
clone size: few
V gene: TRBV4-1
CDR3 protein: CASSQSTGSLGEQYF
CDR3 DNA: TGCGCCAGCAGCCAATCTACTGGGAGCCTCGGGGAGCAGTACTTC

D gene: TRBD1
J gene: TRBJ2-5
clone size: .
V gene: TRBV27
CDR3 protein: CASSLTGLPETQYF
CDR3 DNA: TGTGCCAGCAGCCTGACAGGGTTGCCAGAGACCCAGTACTTC

D gene: TRBD2
J gene: TRBJ2-7
clone size: .
V gene: TRBV27
CDR3 protein: CASSSEPSGGFAYEQYF
CDR3 DNA: TGTGCCAGCAGTTCCGAACCATCCGGGGGGTTTGCCTACGAGCAGTACTTC

D gene: .
J gene: TRBJ2-7
clone size: .
V gene: TRBV30
CDR3 protein: CAWSRKGVLSTYEQYF
CDR3 DNA: TGTGCCTGGAGTCGTAAAGGGGTATTATCTACCTACGAGCAGTACTTC

D gene: TRBD1
J gene: TRBJ2-5
clone size: .
V gene: TRBV7-9
CDR3 protein: CASSSGQGAETQYF
CDR3 DNA: TGTGCCAGCAGCTCGGGACAGGGGGCAGAGACCCAGTACTTC

D gene: TRBD1
J gene: TRBJ1-2
clone size: few
V gene: TRBV6-5
CDR3 protein: CASNMGGQGNLGYTF
CDR3 DNA: TGTGCCAGCAACATGGGTGGACAGGGAAATCTGGGCTACACCTTC

D gene: .
J gene: TRBJ1-1
clone size: .
V gene: TRBV7-3
CDR3 protein: CASSLTPQTGTQNTEAFF
CDR3 DNA: TGTGCCAGCAGCTTGACACCTCAAACCGGGACTCAGAACACTGAAGCTTTCTTT

D gene: TRBD1
J gene: TRBJ2-3
clone size: .
V gene: TRBV10-3
CDR3 protein: CAISRGTGTGVSDTQYF
CDR3 DNA: TGTGCCATCAGCCGAGGAACCGGGACAGGGGTGTCAGATACGCAGTATTTT

D gene: .
J gene: TRBJ2-2
clone size: .
V gene: TRBV5-4
CDR3 protein: CASSSEVANTGELFF
CDR3 DNA: TGTGCCAGCAGCTCGGAGGTAGCGAACACCGGGGAGCTGTTTTTT

D gene: .
J gene: TRBJ2-7
clone size: .
V gene: TRBV27
CDR3 protein: CASSLEKGLSYEQYF
CDR3 DNA: TGTGCCAGCAGTTTGGAAAAGGGGCTTTCCTACGAGCAGTACTTC

D gene: TRBD1
J gene: TRBJ2-7
clone size: .
V gene: TRBV19
CDR3 protein: CASSIKWGQPSYEQYF
CDR3 DNA: TGTGCCAGTAGTATTAAATGGGGACAGCCCTCCTACGAGCAGTACTTC

D gene: TRBD1
J gene: TRBJ2-2
clone size: .
V gene: TRBV28
CDR3 protein: CASSSLDRDLNTGELFF
CDR3 DNA: TGTGCCAGCAGTTCCTTGGACAGGGACCTGAACACCGGGGAGCTGTTTTTT

D gene: .
J gene: TRBJ1-3
clone size: .
V gene: TRBV5-1
CDR3 protein: CASSPRFGELAGTIYF
CDR3 DNA: TGCGCCAGCAGCCCACGGTTTGGGGAGCTCGCGGGCACCATATATTTT

D gene: .
J gene: TRBJ1-2
clone size: .
V gene: TRBV6-5
CDR3 protein: CASSPDRNYGYTF
CDR3 DNA: TGTGCCAGCAGTCCAGACAGGAACTATGGCTACACCTTC

D gene: TRBD2
J gene: TRBJ2-5
clone size: few
V gene: TRBV7-6
CDR3 protein: CASSLAASGQETQYF
CDR3 DNA: TGTGCCAGCAGCTTAGCGGCTAGCGGCCAAGAGACCCAGTACTTC

D gene: .
J gene: TRBJ2-2
clone size: .
V gene: TRBV2
CDR3 protein: CASSVGGIGNTGELFF
CDR3 DNA: TGTGCCAGCAGTGTTGGCGGGATAGGGAACACCGGGGAGCTGTTTTTT

D gene: TRBD2
J gene: TRBJ2-7
clone size: once
V gene: TRBV4-1
CDR3 protein: CASRNSGTSSYEQYF
CDR3 DNA: TGCGCCAGCAGAAATAGCGGGACGAGCTCCTACGAGCAGTACTTC

D gene: TRBD1
J gene: TRBJ2-6
clone size: .
V gene: TRBV14
CDR3 protein: CASSLGGQAPVLSGANVLTF
CDR3 DNA: TGTGCCAGCAGCCTGGGCGGACAGGCCCCCGTTCTCTCTGGGGCCAACGTCCTGACTTTC

D gene: .
J gene: TRBJ2-5
clone size: .
V gene: TRBV7-9
CDR3 protein: CASSPPRQTQYF
CDR3 DNA: TGTGCCAGCAGCCCCCCCAGGCAGACCCAGTACTTC

D gene: TRBD1
J gene: TRBJ1-2
clone size: few
V gene: TRBV19
CDR3 protein: CASSLGQGHGYTF
CDR3 DNA: TGTGCCAGTAGTCTGGGACAGGGGCATGGCTACACCTTC

D gene: .
J gene: TRBJ1-1
clone size: once
V gene: TRBV15
CDR3 protein: CATSRDRDTEAFF
CDR3 DNA: TGTGCCACCAGCAGAGATCGTGACACTGAAGCTTTCTTT

D gene: .
J gene: TRBJ2-6
clone size: .
V gene: TRBV28
CDR3 protein: CASSRPGAYSSGANVLTF
CDR3 DNA: TGTGCCAGCAGCCGGCCAGGGGCCTACAGTTCTGGGGCCAACGTCCTGACTTTC

D gene: .
J gene: TRBJ1-4
clone size: .
V gene: TRBV7-9
CDR3 protein: CASKPQGWNEKLFF
CDR3 DNA: TGTGCCAGCAAACCCCAGGGGTGGAATGAAAAACTGTTTTTT

D gene: .
J gene: TRBJ1-2
clone size: .
V gene: TRBV19
CDR3 protein: CASSIDPNYGYTF
CDR3 DNA: TGTGCCAGTAGTATAGACCCGAACTATGGCTACACCTTC

D gene: TRBD1
J gene: TRBJ2-5
clone size: .
V gene: TRBV11-3
CDR3 protein: CASSLGGFGTGQETQYF
CDR3 DNA: TGTGCCAGCAGCTTAGGCGGATTCGGGACAGGGCAAGAGACCCAGTACTTC

D gene: TRBD1
J gene: TRBJ1-5
clone size: .
V gene: TRBV19
CDR3 protein: CASSFGDRRDQPQHF
CDR3 DNA: TGTGCCAGTAGTTTTGGGGACAGACGCGATCAGCCCCAGCATTTT

D gene: TRBD1
J gene: TRBJ1-5
clone size: .
V gene: TRBV28
CDR3 protein: CASSPIDREHQPQHF
CDR3 DNA: TGTGCCAGCAGTCCCATAGACAGGGAACATCAGCCCCAGCATTTT

D gene: .
J gene: TRBJ1-1
clone size: .
V gene: TRBV11-2
CDR3 protein: CASRYQRGNTEAFF
CDR3 DNA: TGTGCCAGCAGATACCAAAGGGGGAACACTGAAGCTTTCTTT

D gene: TRBD1
J gene: TRBJ2-7
clone size: .
V gene: TRBV28
CDR3 protein: CASSPSRDREIYEQYF
CDR3 DNA: TGTGCCAGCAGTCCCTCCCGGGACAGGGAAATCTACGAGCAGTACTTC

D gene: .
J gene: TRBJ2-1
clone size: .
V gene: TRBV6-5
CDR3 protein: CASSNQGAQFF
CDR3 DNA: TGTGCCAGCAGTAACCAGGGTGCGCAGTTCTTC

D gene: .
J gene: TRBJ1-1
clone size: .
V gene: TRBV30
CDR3 protein: CAWSGAGGTEAFF
CDR3 DNA: TGTGCCTGGAGTGGGGCAGGCGGGACTGAAGCTTTCTTT

D gene: TRBD2
J gene: TRBJ2-5
clone size: .
V gene: TRBV30
CDR3 protein: CAWSVPTSGRTETQYF
CDR3 DNA: TGTGCCTGGAGTGTCCCCACTAGCGGGAGGACAGAGACCCAGTACTTC

D gene: TRBD2
J gene: TRBJ2-1
clone size: .
V gene: TRBV7-3
CDR3 protein: CASSRTDTSGRSNEQFF
CDR3 DNA: TGTGCCAGCAGCCGAACGGACACTAGCGGGAGGAGCAATGAGCAGTTCTTC

D gene: TRBD1
J gene: TRBJ1-5
clone size: .
V gene: TRBV25-1
CDR3 protein: CASTILQGQGSNQPQHF
CDR3 DNA: TGTGCCAGCACCATACTTCAGGGACAGGGTAGCAATCAGCCCCAGCATTTT

D gene: TRBD1
J gene: TRBJ1-5
clone size: .
V gene: TRBV7-8
CDR3 protein: CASSFLLGQGNQPQHF
CDR3 DNA: TGTGCCAGCAGCTTCCTGCTGGGACAGGGGAATCAGCCCCAGCATTTT

D gene: TRBD2
J gene: TRBJ2-5
clone size: .
V gene: TRBV5-1
CDR3 protein: CASSPSGSVETQYF
CDR3 DNA: TGCGCCAGCAGCCCTAGCGGGAGTGTAGAGACCCAGTACTTC

D gene: TRBD1
J gene: TRBJ1-4
clone size: .
V gene: TRBV5-4
CDR3 protein: CASSRGTGGWSEKLFF
CDR3 DNA: TGTGCCAGCAGCAGGGGGACAGGGGGCTGGAGTGAAAAACTGTTTTTT

D gene: .
J gene: TRBJ1-4
clone size: .
V gene: TRBV15
CDR3 protein: CATSSGGTNEKLFF
CDR3 DNA: TGTGCCACCAGCAGCGGGGGGACTAATGAAAAACTGTTTTTT

D gene: TRBD1
J gene: TRBJ1-1
clone size: once
V gene: TRBV4-2
CDR3 protein: CASRTGMNTEAFF
CDR3 DNA: TGTGCCAGCCGGACAGGGATGAACACTGAAGCTTTCTTT

D gene: .
J gene: TRBJ1-1
clone size: .
V gene: TRBV28
CDR3 protein: CASSGGEAFF
CDR3 DNA: TGTGCCAGCAGCGGAGGGGAGGCTTTCTTT

D gene: .
J gene: TRBJ1-3
clone size: .
V gene: TRBV4-1
CDR3 protein: CDSSQPAGGRRGNTIYF
CDR3 DNA: TGCGACAGCAGCCAGCCGGCGGGGGGCAGGCGGGGAAACACCATATATTTT

D gene: .
J gene: TRBJ1-1
clone size: .
V gene: TRBV11-2
CDR3 protein: CASSLSGSF
CDR3 DNA: TGTGCCAGCAGCTTATCGGGGTCCTTT

D gene: TRBD1
J gene: TRBJ1-5
clone size: once
V gene: TRBV6-4
CDR3 protein: CASSPTGQRNQPQHF
CDR3 DNA: TGTGCCAGCAGCCCGACAGGGCAACGCAATCAGCCCCAGCATTTT